This T cell receptor (beta chain) emerged from a study of blood T cell repertoires in COVID-19. The repertoire was sequenced with immunoSEQ multiplex PCR; TCRdb's copy has only in-frame clones and lacks some. The sample includes over 300,000 clones, roughly 85% seen only once; the top ten take roughly 7.8%. This clonotype was sampled from a human donor in a cohort sampled during active COVID-19. The sequencing sample was made of peripheral blood.

CDR3 protein: CASTQDRGGWQFF. The CDR3, as DNA: TGTGCCAGCACCCAAGACAGGGGTGGGTGGCAGTTCTTC. The chain recombines TRBV2 with TRBJ2-1, with 8 bases that match TRBD1. The length of the CDR3 is 13 residues. CDR1 and CDR2 (germline): SNHLY, FYNNEI. Trimming took 7 bases from V and 12 from J; bases not matched to a gene: 11.